The 10 T cell receptor beta chains given below trace back to one sample, sequenced in a study of blood T cell repertoires in COVID-19. Data came from immunoSEQ multiplex PCR; TCRdb stores just in-frame clones and leaves some out. The sample includes 300,000 to 400,000 clones, around 87% of them seen just once. The specimen sequenced was peripheral blood. All receptors derive from a human donor in a cohort sampled during active COVID-19.

V gene TRBV28 combines with J gene TRBJ1-2, with 9 bases aligning to TRBD1. Germline V gene lookup returns CDR1 MDHEN and CDR2 SYDVKM. The junction had 8 bases not matched to a gene; V was cut back by 4 bases and J by 8 bases. The length of the CDR3 is 14 residues. CDR3 in amino acids: CASSWTGALRGYTF. The CDR3 nucleotides are TGTGCCAGCAGTTGGACAGGGGCCTTAAGGGGCTACACCTTC.

The V call is TRBV13, the J call TRBJ1-5; D possibly corresponds to TRBD1 (5 bases). The CDR3 consists of 14 residues. V lost 4 bases to trimming and J lost 4 bases, with 11 bases between them. CDR1 and CDR2 from the germline V gene are PRHDT and FYEKMQ (reference sequence). The CDR3 DNA reads TGTGCCAGCAGCTCCGGGGGGATTAATCAGCCCCAGCATTTT. Translating gives CASSSGGINQPQHF.

This sequence joins TRBV28 and TRBJ2-1, with TRBD2 matching over 10 bases. With V trimmed by 4 bases and J by 7 bases, 13 bases remained unmatched. There are 17 residues in the CDR3. CDR1 and CDR2 (germline): MDHEN, SYDVKM. Written as DNA, the CDR3 is TGTGCCAGCAGTTCCCCGCGGGTAGCGGGGGGACTAAATGAGCAGTTCTTC. Its protein product is CASSSPRVAGGLNEQFF.

The gene calls are TRBV5-1 and TRBJ2-2; 7 nucleotides agree with TRBD2. The V gene's germline CDR1 is SGHRS and CDR2 YFSETQ. The ends lost 0 bases at V and 3 bases at J; junction bases unmatched: 2. The CDR3 totals 15 residues. The CDR3 spells CASSLAGRDTGELFF. The CDR3 nucleotides read TGCGCCAGCAGCTTGGCAGGGAGGGACACCGGGGAGCTGTTTTTT.

This clone was detected a few times. The chain recombines TRBV5-1 with TRBJ2-1, with 7 bases aligning to TRBD2. CDR1 SGHRS and CDR2 YFSETQ come from the germline V gene. The ends lost 6 bases at V and 1 base at J; junction bases unmatched: 4. This CDR3 has 14 residues. CDR3 nucleotides: TGCGCCAGCAAACAAGCGGGGTCCTACAATGAGCAGTTCTTC. It translates to CASKQAGSYNEQFF.

The V gene is TRBV9, the J gene TRBJ1-6; no definite D call. Germline V gene data show CDR1 as SGDLS and CDR2 as YYNGEE. Between the trimmed V and J ends, which lost 3 bases and 6 bases, there was a span of 13 bases. The CDR3 extends over 15 amino acids. The CDR3 reads CASSGLEGFNSPLHF. The DNA of the CDR3 is TGTGCCAGCAGCGGCCTGGAGGGCTTTAATTCACCCCTCCACTTT.

V usage is TRBV18 and J usage is TRBJ1-2, with D uncertain. CDR1 and CDR2 from the germline V gene are KGHSH and LQKENI. The CDR3 has 13 amino acids. V lost 5 bases and J lost 1, with 8 bases in between. CDR3 in amino acids: CASSSTVNYGYTF. The CDR3 bases are TGTGCCAGCTCATCCACAGTTAACTATGGCTACACCTTC.

V usage is TRBV7-9 and J usage is TRBJ1-4; 8 bases fit TRBD1. Trimming at V came to 11 bases and at J to 3 bases, leaving 5 bases not matched to a gene. CDR3 length: 13 amino acids. The V gene's germline CDR1 is SEHNR and CDR2 FQNEAQ (reference sequence). CDR3 in amino acids: CAVRQGSNEKLFF. CDR3 nucleotide sequence: TGTGCCGTTAGACAGGGGTCTAATGAAAAACTGTTTTTT.

The rearrangement uses TRBV6-1 and TRBJ1-4, with 7 nucleotides matching TRBD1. Trimming removed 1 base from V and 7 bases from J; junction bases left unmatched: 6. Germline V gene lookup returns CDR1 MNHNS and CDR2 SASEGT. The CDR3 has 15 amino acids. The CDR3 protein is CASSEGGGEVEKLFF. CDR3 DNA: TGTGCCAGCAGTGAAGGAGGGGGCGAGGTTGAAAAACTGTTTTTT.

This chain uses TRBV7-2 with TRBJ1-4; unclear D gene. The CDR3 runs 14 residues. CDR1 is SGHTA and CDR2 is FQGNSA in the germline V gene. Trimming shortened V by 5 bases and J by 4 bases, and 11 bases separated the two germline ends. This chain's CDR3 is CASSIGPVNEKLFF. CDR3 nucleotide sequence: TGTGCCAGCAGCATAGGGCCAGTTAATGAAAAACTGTTTTTT. The full variable domain, completed using reference TRBV7-2 and TRBJ1-4, is GAGVSQSPSNKVTEKGKDVELRCDPISGHTALYWYRQSLGQGLEFLIYFQGNSAPDKSGLPSDRFSAERTGGSVSTLTIQRTQQEDSAVYLCASSIGPVNEKLFFGSGTQLSVL.